This T cell receptor beta chain was recovered during a study of Tregs in tolerant kidney transplant recipients. An overnight rest at 37°C with approximately 210 IU/ml IL-2 preceded regulatory T cell sorting from thawed PBMCs. Measured with immunoSEQ multiplex PCR; TCRdb has only the in-frame clones, and not every one. The sample lists under 95,000 clones, approximately 90% occurring once. This clonotype originated in a human donor who received a combined kidney and bone marrow transplant. This sample comprised Tregs from blood, obtained before the transplant.

The DNA of the CDR3 is TGTGCCAGCAGCTTGTCGCCCCTTCGAGGGCGGGAGAGTAGTTACGAGCAGTACTTC. It specifies CASSLSPLRGRESSYEQYF. This chain uses TRBV5-8 with TRBJ2-7; 7 positions agree with TRBD2. The V and J ends lost 1 base and 4 bases, in that order; junction bases with no gene match: 20. This CDR3 has 19 amino acids. CDR1 is SGHTS and CDR2 is YDEGEE in the germline V gene.